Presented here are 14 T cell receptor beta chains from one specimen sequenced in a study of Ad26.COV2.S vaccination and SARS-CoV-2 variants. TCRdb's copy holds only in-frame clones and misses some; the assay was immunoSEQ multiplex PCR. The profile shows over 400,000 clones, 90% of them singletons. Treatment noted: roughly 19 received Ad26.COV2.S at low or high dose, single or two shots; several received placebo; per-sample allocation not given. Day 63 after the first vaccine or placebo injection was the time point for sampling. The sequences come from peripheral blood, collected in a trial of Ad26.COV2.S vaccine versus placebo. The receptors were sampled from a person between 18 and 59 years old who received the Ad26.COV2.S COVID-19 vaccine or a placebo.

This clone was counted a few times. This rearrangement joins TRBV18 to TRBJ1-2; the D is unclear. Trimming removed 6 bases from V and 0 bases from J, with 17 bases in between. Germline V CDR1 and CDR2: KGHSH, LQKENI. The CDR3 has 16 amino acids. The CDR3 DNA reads TGTGCCAGCTCCAACAGTAAAAGGGCAGCTAACTATGGCTACACCTTC. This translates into CASSNSKRAANYGYTF.

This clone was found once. This chain's CDR3 is CASRTSAYEQYF. CDR3 DNA sequence: TGTGCCAGCCGGACTAGCGCCTACGAGCAGTACTTC. This sequence joins TRBV27 and TRBJ2-7, with 9 bases that match TRBD2. The V gene's germline CDR1 is MNHEY and CDR2 SMNVEV (reference sequence). Trimming at V came to 8 bases and at J to 2 bases, leaving 1 base not matched to a gene. This CDR3 is 12 amino acids long.

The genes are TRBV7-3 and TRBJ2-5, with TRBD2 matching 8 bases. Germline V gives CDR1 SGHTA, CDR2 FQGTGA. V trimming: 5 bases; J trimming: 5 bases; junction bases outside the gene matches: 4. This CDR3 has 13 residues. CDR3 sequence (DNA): TGTGCCAGCAGCCGAGCGGGAGAGGAGACCCAGTACTTC. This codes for CASSRAGEETQYF.

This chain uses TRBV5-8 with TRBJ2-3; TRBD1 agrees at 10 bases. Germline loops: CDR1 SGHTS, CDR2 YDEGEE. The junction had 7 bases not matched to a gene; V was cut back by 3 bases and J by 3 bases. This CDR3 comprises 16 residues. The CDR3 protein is CASSYRDRGVTDTQYF. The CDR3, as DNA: TGTGCCAGCAGCTACCGGGACAGGGGAGTTACAGATACGCAGTATTTT.

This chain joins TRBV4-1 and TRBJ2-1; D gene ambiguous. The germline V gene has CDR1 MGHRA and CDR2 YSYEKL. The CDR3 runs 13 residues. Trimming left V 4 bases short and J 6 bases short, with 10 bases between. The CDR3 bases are TGCGCCAGCAGCCCGAACCCCGCCAATGAGCAGTTCTTC. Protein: CASSPNPANEQFF.

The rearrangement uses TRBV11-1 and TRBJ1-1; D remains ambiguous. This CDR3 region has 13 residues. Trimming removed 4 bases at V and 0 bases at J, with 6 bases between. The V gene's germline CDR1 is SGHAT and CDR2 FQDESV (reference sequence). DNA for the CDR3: TGTGCCAGCAGCTACGGCCTGAACACTGAAGCTTTCTTT. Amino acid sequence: CASSYGLNTEAFF.

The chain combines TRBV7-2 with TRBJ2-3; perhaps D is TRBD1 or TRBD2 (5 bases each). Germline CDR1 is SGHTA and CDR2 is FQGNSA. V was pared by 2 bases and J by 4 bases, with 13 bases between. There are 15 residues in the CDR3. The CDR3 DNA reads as TGTGCCAGCAGCTTAATCTACAGGCGGGCAGATACGCAGTATTTT. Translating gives CASSLIYRRADTQYF.

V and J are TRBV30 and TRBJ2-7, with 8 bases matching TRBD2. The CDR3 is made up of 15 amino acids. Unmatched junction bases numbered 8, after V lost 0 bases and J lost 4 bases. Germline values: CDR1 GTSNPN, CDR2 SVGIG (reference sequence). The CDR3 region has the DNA TGTGCCTGGAGTGTAGGTGGGGCTAGCGGGTACGAGCAGTACTTC. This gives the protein CAWSVGGASGYEQYF.

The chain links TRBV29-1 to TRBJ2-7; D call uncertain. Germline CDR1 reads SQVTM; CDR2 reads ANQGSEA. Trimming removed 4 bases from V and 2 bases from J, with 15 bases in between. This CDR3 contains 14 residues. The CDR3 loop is CSVGSSGRAYEQYF. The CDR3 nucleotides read TGCAGCGTTGGGTCGTCGGGCCGTGCCTACGAGCAGTACTTC.

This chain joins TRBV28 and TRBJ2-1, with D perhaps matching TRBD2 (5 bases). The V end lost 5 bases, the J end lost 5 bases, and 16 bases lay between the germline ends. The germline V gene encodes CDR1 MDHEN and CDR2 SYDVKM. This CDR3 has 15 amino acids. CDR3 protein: CASSPHREGNNEQFF. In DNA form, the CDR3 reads TGTGCCAGCAGTCCCCACCGAGAGGGCAACAATGAGCAGTTCTTC.

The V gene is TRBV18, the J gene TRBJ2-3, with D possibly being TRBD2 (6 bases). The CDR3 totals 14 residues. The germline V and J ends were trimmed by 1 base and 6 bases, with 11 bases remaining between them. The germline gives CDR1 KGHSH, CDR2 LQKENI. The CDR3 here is CASSPRTGVDTQYF. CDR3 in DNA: TGTGCCAGCTCACCACGGACGGGGGTGGATACGCAGTATTTT.

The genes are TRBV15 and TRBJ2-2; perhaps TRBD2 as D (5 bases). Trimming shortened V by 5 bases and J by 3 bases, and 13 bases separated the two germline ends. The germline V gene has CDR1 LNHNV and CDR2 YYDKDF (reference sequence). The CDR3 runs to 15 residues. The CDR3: CATSGGQDDTGELFF. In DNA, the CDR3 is TGTGCCACCAGCGGCGGGCAGGACGACACCGGGGAGCTGTTTTTT.

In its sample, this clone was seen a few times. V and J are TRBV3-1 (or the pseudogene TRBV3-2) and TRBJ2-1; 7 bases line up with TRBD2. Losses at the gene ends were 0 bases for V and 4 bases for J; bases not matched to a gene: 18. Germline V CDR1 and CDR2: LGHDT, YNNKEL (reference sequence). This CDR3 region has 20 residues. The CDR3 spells CASSQEGWRAGATSYNEQFF. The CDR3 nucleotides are TGTGCCAGCAGCCAAGAAGGTTGGAGGGCGGGAGCCACGTCTTACAATGAGCAGTTCTTC.

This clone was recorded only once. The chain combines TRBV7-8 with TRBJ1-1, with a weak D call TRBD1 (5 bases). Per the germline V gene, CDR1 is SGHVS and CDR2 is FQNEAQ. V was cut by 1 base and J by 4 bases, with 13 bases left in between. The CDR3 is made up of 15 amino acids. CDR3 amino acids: CASSLDWGEATEAFF. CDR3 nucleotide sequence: TGTGCCAGCAGCTTAGATTGGGGGGAGGCCACTGAAGCTTTCTTT.